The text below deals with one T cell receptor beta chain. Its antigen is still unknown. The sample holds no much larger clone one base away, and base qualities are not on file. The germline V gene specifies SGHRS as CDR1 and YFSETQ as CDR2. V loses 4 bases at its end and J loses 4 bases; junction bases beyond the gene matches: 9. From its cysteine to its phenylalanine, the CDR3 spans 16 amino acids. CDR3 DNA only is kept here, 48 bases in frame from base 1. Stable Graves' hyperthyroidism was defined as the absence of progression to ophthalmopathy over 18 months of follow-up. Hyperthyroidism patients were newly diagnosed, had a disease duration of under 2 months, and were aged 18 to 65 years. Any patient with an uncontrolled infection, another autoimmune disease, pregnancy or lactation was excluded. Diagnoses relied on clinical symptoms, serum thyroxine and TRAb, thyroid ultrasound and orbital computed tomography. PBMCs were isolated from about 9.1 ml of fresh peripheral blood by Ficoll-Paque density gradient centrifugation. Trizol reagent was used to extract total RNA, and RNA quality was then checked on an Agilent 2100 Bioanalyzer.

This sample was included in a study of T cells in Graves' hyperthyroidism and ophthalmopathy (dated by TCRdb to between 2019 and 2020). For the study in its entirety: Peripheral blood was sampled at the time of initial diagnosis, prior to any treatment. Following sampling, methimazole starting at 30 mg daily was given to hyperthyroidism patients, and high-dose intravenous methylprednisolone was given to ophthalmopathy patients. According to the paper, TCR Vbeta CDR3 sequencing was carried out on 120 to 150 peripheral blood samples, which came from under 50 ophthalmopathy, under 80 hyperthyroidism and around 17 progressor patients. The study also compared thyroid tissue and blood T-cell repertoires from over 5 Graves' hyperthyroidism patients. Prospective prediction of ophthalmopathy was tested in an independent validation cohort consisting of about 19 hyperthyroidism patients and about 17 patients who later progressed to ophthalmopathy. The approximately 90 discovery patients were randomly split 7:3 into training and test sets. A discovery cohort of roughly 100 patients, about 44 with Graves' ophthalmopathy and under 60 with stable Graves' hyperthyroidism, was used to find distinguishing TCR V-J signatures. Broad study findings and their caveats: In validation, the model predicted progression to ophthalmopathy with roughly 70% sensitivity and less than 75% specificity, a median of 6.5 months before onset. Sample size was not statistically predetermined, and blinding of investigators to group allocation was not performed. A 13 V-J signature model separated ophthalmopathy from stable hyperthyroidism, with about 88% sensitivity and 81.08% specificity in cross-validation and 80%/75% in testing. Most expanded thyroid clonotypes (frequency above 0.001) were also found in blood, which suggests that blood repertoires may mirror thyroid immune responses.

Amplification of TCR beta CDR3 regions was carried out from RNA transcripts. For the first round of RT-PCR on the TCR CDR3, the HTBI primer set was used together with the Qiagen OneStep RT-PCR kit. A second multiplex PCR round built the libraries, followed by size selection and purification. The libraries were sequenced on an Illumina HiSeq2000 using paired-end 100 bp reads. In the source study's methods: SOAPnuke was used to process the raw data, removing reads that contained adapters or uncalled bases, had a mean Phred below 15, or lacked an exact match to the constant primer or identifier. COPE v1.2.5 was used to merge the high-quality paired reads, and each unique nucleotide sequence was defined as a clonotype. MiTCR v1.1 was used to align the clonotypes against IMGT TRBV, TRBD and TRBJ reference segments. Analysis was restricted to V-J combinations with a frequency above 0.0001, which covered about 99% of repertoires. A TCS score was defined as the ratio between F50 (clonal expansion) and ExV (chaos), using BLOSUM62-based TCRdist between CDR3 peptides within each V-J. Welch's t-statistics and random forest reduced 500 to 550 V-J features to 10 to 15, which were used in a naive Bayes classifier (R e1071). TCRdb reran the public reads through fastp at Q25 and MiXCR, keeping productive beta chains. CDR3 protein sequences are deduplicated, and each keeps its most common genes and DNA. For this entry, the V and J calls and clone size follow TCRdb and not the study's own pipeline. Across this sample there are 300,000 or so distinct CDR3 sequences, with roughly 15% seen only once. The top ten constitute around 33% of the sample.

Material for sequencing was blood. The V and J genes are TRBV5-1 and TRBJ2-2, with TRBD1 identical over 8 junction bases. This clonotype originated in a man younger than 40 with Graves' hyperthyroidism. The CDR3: CASSPATGGLTGELFF. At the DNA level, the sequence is TGCGCCAGCAGCCCGGCTACAGGGGGTCTCACCGGGGAGCTGTTTTTT.